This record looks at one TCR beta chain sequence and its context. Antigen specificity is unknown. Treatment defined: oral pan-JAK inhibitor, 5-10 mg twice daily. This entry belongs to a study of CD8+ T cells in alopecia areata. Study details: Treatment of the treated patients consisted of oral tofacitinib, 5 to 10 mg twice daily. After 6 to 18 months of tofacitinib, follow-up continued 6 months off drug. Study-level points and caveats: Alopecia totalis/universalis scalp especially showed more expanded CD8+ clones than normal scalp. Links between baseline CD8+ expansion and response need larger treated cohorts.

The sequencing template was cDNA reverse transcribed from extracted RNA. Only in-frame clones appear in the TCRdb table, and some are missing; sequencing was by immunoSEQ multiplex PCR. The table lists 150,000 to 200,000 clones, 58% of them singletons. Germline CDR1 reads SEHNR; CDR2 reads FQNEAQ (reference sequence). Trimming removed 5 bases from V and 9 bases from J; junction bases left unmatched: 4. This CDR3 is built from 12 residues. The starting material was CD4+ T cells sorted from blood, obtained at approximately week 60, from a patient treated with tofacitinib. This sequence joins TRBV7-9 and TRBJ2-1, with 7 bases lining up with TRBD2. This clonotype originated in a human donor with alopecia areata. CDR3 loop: CASSQTGGEQFF. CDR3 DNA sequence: TGTGCCAGCAGCCAAACGGGGGGTGAGCAGTTCTTC.